The 25 T cell receptor beta chains given below trace back to one sample, sequenced in a study of identical twins. TCRdb reanalysed the 5' RACE reads using MiXCR and keeps one entry per CDR3 protein. The sample lists about 210,000 distinct CDR3 sequences, around a tenth occurring once. Sequencing input: memory (CD45RO+) T cells sorted from blood. These receptor sequences come from a young woman in good health.

The chain joins TRBV3-1 to TRBJ2-4; 7 bases are shared with TRBD1. CDR1 is LGHDT and CDR2 is YNNKEL in the germline V gene (reference sequence). V lost 4 bases to trimming and J lost 3 bases; unmatched junction nucleotides: 3. The CDR3 has 14 amino acids. As DNA, the CDR3 is TGTGCCAGCAGCCCCTGGGACAGCAAAAACATTCAGTACTTC. It yields the protein CASSPWDSKNIQYF.

In its sample, this clonotype was seen many times. This rearrangement joins TRBV3-1 to TRBJ2-3; tentatively, D is TRBD1 or TRBD2 (6 bases each). V dropped 7 bases and J dropped 1 base, with 9 bases sitting between them. Germline lookup yields CDR1 LGHDT and CDR2 YNNKEL (reference sequence). The CDR3 runs to 13 residues. For the CDR3, the DNA is TGTGCCAGCACGGAGGGGGGCACAGATACGCAGTATTTT. It translates to CASTEGGTDTQYF.

CDR3 coding DNA: TGTGCCAGCGCCACGAGAGGGAGGGACTTCGGGGGTAATGAGCAGTTCTTC. It is translated as CASATRGRDFGGNEQFF. The rearrangement links TRBV7-9 to TRBJ2-1; 7 nucleotides align to TRBD2. J gave up 7 bases and V 8 bases, and 20 bases lay outside the gene matches. Germline V CDR1 and CDR2: SEHNR, FQNEAQ (reference sequence). The CDR3 sequence is 17 residues long.

This clonotype was recorded at least ten times. The gene calls are TRBV20-1 and TRBJ2-7, with unresolved D. Per germline, CDR1 DFQATT and CDR2 SNEGSKA (reference sequence). V was trimmed by 3 bases and J by 6 bases, leaving 18 bases between them. This CDR3 has 14 residues. CDR3 coding DNA: TGCAGTGCTAGCCCAGTTAGGGATTCGCGCGAGCAGTACTTC. Translating it yields CSASPVRDSREQYF.

This clonotype was recorded a few times. This chain connects TRBV18 to TRBJ1-3, with a tentative D call TRBD1 (6 bases). The CDR3 runs 16 residues. The germline V gene has CDR1 KGHSH and CDR2 LQKENI. Trimming shortened V by 5 bases and J by 0 bases, and 14 bases separated the two germline ends. CDR3 loop: CASSAGTFSSGNTIYF. In DNA, the CDR3 is TGTGCCAGCTCAGCCGGGACATTCAGCTCTGGAAACACCATATATTTT.

V gene TRBV3-1 combines with J gene TRBJ2-3, with D unresolved. The CDR3 runs to 17 residues. Germline-derived CDR1 and CDR2 are LGHDT and YNNKEL (reference sequence). V was clipped by 4 bases and J by 0 bases, with 17 bases between them. This chain's CDR3 is CASSRALRARSTDTQYF. The CDR3 nucleotides are TGTGCCAGCAGCCGTGCCCTAAGGGCACGTAGCACAGATACGCAGTATTTT.

This clonotype has only a few counts. The CDR3 DNA is TGTGCCAGCAGTGCCACAGGGGGAAATTCACCCCTCCACTTT. Encoded protein: CASSATGGNSPLHF. This chain links TRBV12-3 or TRBV12-4 with TRBJ1-6, with 8 bases identical to TRBD1. Trimming cost V 5 bases and J 7 bases; bases outside gene matches: 4. The CDR3 loop spans 14 amino acids.

The chain's CDR3 is CASSFLGDPWETQYF. DNA of the CDR3: TGTGCCAGCAGCTTCTTAGGGGACCCGTGGGAGACCCAGTACTTC. This chain links TRBV7-2 with TRBJ2-5, with D perhaps given as TRBD1 or TRBD2 (5 bases each). Germline assignment: CDR1 SGHTA and CDR2 FQGNSA. Trimming took 3 bases from V and 5 from J, leaving 16 bases between them. The CDR3 length is 15 residues.

The table lists this clonotype with many counts. The chain couples TRBV6-2 or TRBV6-3 to TRBJ2-1; D is perhaps TRBD1 (6 bases). This CDR3 spans 14 amino acids. Germline V gene data show CDR1 as MNHEY and CDR2 as SVGEGT. The V gene lost 4 bases and the J gene lost 9 bases, with 16 bases spanning the gap. The CDR3 reads CASSWALTGTEQFF. CDR3 DNA sequence: TGTGCCAGCAGTTGGGCGCTCACAGGGACTGAGCAGTTCTTC.

The rearrangement uses TRBV20-1 and TRBJ2-2; D is undetermined. V shed 6 bases and J shed 7 bases, with 12 bases lying between them. The length of the CDR3 is 12 residues. Per germline, CDR1 DFQATT and CDR2 SNEGSKA (reference sequence). The CDR3 nucleotides are TGCAGTGCCGAAACAGAAGGCGGGGAGCTGTTTTTT. Its protein product is CSAETEGGELFF.

This clonotype occurred a few times. Its ends do not fully match the called genes, so a read error is possible. The chain couples TRBV3-1 to TRBJ1-2, with D possibly TRBD1 on 5 matching bases. The CDR3 length is 11 residues. The germline gives CDR1 LGHDT, CDR2 YNNKEL (reference sequence). The CDR3 DNA is TGTGCCAGCAGCCAAGGGGGGACGTCTCTCTTC. Protein sequence: CASSQGGTSLF.

The table lists this clonotype with many counts. The chain links TRBV5-6 to TRBJ1-2; D gene uncertain. Germline V gives CDR1 SGHDT, CDR2 YYEEEE. The CDR3 loop spans 13 amino acids. V dropped 4 bases and J dropped 3 bases, with 10 bases sitting between them. The CDR3 bases are TGTGCCAGCAGCCCGGCTTCTGACTATGGCTACACCTTC. The encoded protein is CASSPASDYGYTF. The full variable domain, with the rest looked up from reference TRBV5-6 and TRBJ1-2, is DAGVTQSPTHLIKTRGQQVTLRCSPKSGHDTVSWYQQALGQGPQFIFQYYEEEERQRGNFPDRFSGHQFPNYSSELNVNALLLGDSALYLCASSPASDYGYTFGSGTRLTVV.

The chain couples TRBV5-8 to TRBJ2-5, with unresolved D. This CDR3 has 16 residues. Deletions cut 4 bases from V and 5 bases from J, with 21 bases between. CDR1 and CDR2 from the germline V gene are SGHTS and YDEGEE. The DNA for the CDR3 is TGTGCCAGCAGCCGTCGTGAGGCCCTTTTGGGCGAGACCCAGTACTTC. Its translation is CASSRREALLGETQYF.

The chain couples TRBV4-1 to TRBJ2-2; weak D call: TRBD1 (6 bases). Germline CDR1 MGHRA, CDR2 YSYEKL. V lost 0 bases and J lost 6, with 17 bases in between. The CDR3 is made up of 17 amino acids. CDR3 amino acids: CASSQDLAPRGAGELFF. The CDR3 DNA is TGCGCCAGCAGCCAAGATTTGGCCCCCAGGGGCGCCGGGGAGCTGTTTTTT.

This clonotype was counted ten times or more. This chain connects TRBV9 to TRBJ2-3; D gene unclear. Germline V gene sequence: CDR1 SGDLS, CDR2 YYNGEE. This CDR3 has 12 residues. The V and J ends lost 1 base and 3 bases respectively, with 3 bases between them. The CDR3 is CASSVRTDTQYF. The CDR3 bases are TGTGCCAGCAGCGTAAGAACAGATACGCAGTATTTT.

The genes are TRBV20-1 and TRBJ1-1, with 8 bases matching TRBD1. CDR3 size: 14 residues. Germline V CDR1 and CDR2: DFQATT, SNEGSKA (reference sequence). V dropped 1 base and J dropped 5; count of bases not matched to a gene: 6. The DNA of the CDR3 is TGCAGTGCTAGAGGCGCAGGGGGCGCAACTGAAGCTTTCTTT. It yields the protein CSARGAGGATEAFF.

This clonotype was observed many times. The gene calls are TRBV4-3 and TRBJ1-4, with a weak D call TRBD1 (6 bases). The V gene lost 5 bases and the J gene lost 8 bases, with 15 bases spanning the gap. Germline assignment: CDR1 LGHNA and CDR2 YSLEER. CDR3 length equals 14 residues. The CDR3 spells CASSSTGPSEKLFF. CDR3 nucleotide sequence: TGCGCCAGCAGCTCTACAGGGCCATCAGAAAAACTGTTTTTT.

This clonotype was counted a few times. The chain has TRBV11-2 and TRBJ2-1; D perhaps matches TRBD2 (6 bases). The CDR3 sequence is 20 residues long. V was pared by 3 bases and J by 4 bases, with 28 bases between. Per the germline V gene, CDR1 is SGHAT and CDR2 is FQNNGV. DNA of the CDR3: TGTGCCAGCAGCTTTCCCGGGCAGCGGGTTCCCTCGGAGCATTACAATGAGCAGTTCTTC. Encoded protein: CASSFPGQRVPSEHYNEQFF.

This clonotype was counted only a few times. CDR3 amino acids: CASSPGTGRKLFF. CDR3 in DNA: TGTGCCAGCAGCCCTGGGACCGGGAGAAAACTGTTTTTT. The chain is built from TRBV9 and TRBJ1-4; tentatively, D is TRBD1 (5 bases). The germline V gene encodes CDR1 SGDLS and CDR2 YYNGEE. The germline V and J ends were trimmed by 4 bases and 10 bases, with 14 bases remaining between them. CDR3 length equals 13 residues.

At least ten counts were recorded for this clonotype. The rearrangement joins TRBV4-1 to TRBJ2-5; D remains ambiguous. The CDR3 is 13 residues long. With 2 bases removed from V and 1 base from J, the gap between germline ends came to 5 bases. Germline V CDR1 and CDR2: MGHRA, YSYEKL. The CDR3 sequence is CASSQHFQETQYF. The CDR3 nucleotides read TGCGCCAGCAGCCAACATTTCCAAGAGACCCAGTACTTC.

The V gene is TRBV7-3, the J gene TRBJ2-1; 10 bases align to TRBD2. Germline V CDR1 and CDR2: SGHTA, FQGTGA. The CDR3 runs to 17 residues. The V and J ends lost 5 bases and 10 bases, in that order; junction bases with no gene match: 17. In DNA, the CDR3 is TGTGCCAGCAGCCCCACGGGAGCAGCGGGGGGGCGGAAGGAGCAGTTCTTC. Its translation is CASSPTGAAGGRKEQFF.

This clonotype was seen more than once but under ten times. This sequence joins TRBV7-2 and TRBJ2-7; 8 bases line up with TRBD1. The germline CDR1 and CDR2 sequences are SGHTA and FQGNSA. CDR3 size: 14 residues. With V trimmed by 4 bases and J by 6 bases, 8 bases remained unmatched. The CDR3, as DNA: TGTGCCAGCAGCTCTTATCAGGGGGCTGGCGAGCAGTACTTC. It codes for CASSSYQGAGEQYF.

This clonotype has just a few counts. The chain combines TRBV15 with TRBJ2-3, with D perhaps assigned TRBD1 or TRBD2 (7 bases each). The length of the CDR3 is 17 residues. Germline V gene lookup returns CDR1 LNHNV and CDR2 YYDKDF (reference sequence). Trimming shortened V by 4 bases and J by 3 bases, and 20 bases separated the two germline ends. For the CDR3, the DNA is TGTGCCACCAGCATCCCCCAGGGGGGGGGGAGAACAGATACGCAGTATTTT. This translates into CATSIPQGGGRTDTQYF. Full variable domain (rest looked up from reference TRBV15 and TRBJ2-3): DAMVIQNPRYQVTQFGKPVTLSCSQTLNHNVMYWYQQKSSQAPKLLFHYYDKDFNNEADTPDNFQSRRPNTSFCFLDIRSPGLGDTAMYLCATSIPQGGGRTDTQYFGPGTRLTVL.

V and J are TRBV11-2 and TRBJ1-2; no clear D. CDR1 is SGHAT and CDR2 is FQNNGV in the germline V gene. The CDR3 is 15 residues long. Trimming removed 1 base at V and 4 bases at J, with 13 bases between. CDR3 DNA: TGTGCCAGCAGCTTAGCCGTACCGCGGACCTATGGCTACACCTTC. Translated, it gives CASSLAVPRTYGYTF.

This clonotype was seen more than once but under ten times. CDR3 in DNA: TGCGCCAGCACCCCCACTAGCGGGAGGTCTGGAGAGCAGTTCTTC. Translated, it gives CASTPTSGRSGEQFF. The V call is TRBV5-1, the J call TRBJ2-1, with 12 bases lining up with TRBD2. The CDR3 extends over 15 amino acids. The germline CDR1 and CDR2 sequences are SGHRS and YFSETQ. Trimming removed 6 bases from V and 10 bases from J; junction bases left unmatched: 11.